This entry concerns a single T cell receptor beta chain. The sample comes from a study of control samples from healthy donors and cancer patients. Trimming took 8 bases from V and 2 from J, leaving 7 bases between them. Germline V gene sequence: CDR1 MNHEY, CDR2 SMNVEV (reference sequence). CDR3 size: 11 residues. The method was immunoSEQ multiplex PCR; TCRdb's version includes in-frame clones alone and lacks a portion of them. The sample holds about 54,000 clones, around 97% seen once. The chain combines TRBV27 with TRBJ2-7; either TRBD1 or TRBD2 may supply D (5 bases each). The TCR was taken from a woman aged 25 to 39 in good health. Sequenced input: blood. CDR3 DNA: TGTGCCAGCGGGGGTACCTACGAGCAGTACTTC. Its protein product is CASGGTYEQYF.